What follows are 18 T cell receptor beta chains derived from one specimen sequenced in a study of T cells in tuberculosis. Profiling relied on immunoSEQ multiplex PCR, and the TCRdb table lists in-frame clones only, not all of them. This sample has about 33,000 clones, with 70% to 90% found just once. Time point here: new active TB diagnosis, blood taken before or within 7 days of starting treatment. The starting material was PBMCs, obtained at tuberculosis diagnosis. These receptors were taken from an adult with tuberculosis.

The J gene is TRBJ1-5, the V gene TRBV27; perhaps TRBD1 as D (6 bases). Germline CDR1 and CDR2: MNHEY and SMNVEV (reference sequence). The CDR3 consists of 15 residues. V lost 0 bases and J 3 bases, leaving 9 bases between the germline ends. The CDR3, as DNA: TGTGCCAGCAGTTTATCAGCAGGGGTCAATCAGCCCCAGCATTTT. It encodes CASSLSAGVNQPQHF.

CDR3 sequence (DNA): TGTGCCAGCAGCCGGCGGGGACAGCAATACGAGCAGTACTTC. As protein: CASSRRGQQYEQYF. The rearrangement joins TRBV5-4 to TRBJ2-7; D is possibly TRBD1 (7 bases). Germline V gene lookup returns CDR1 SGHNT and CDR2 YYREEE (reference sequence). The V gene lost 4 bases and the J gene lost 4 bases, with 15 bases spanning the gap. The CDR3 runs 14 residues.

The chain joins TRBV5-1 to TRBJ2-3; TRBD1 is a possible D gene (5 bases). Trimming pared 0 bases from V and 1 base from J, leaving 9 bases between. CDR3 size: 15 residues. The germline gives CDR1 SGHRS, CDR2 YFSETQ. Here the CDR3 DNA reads TGCGCCAGCAGCTTGGAAGACAGAGGCACAGATACGCAGTATTTT. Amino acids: CASSLEDRGTDTQYF.

The CDR3 is CASSLVGGTETQYF. The DNA of the CDR3 is TGTGCCAGCAGCTTAGTCGGCGGGACCGAGACCCAGTACTTC. V usage is TRBV7-9 and J usage is TRBJ2-5, with D possibly matching TRBD2 (6 bases). CDR3 length equals 14 residues. Trimming took 1 base from V and 5 from J, leaving 11 bases between them. Germline values: CDR1 SEHNR, CDR2 FQNEAQ (reference sequence).

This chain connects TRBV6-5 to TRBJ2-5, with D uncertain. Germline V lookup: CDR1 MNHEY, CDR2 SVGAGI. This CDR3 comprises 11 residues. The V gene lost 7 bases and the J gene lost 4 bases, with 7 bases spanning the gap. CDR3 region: CASTGTETQYF. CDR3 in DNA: TGTGCCAGCACGGGTACAGAGACCCAGTACTTC.

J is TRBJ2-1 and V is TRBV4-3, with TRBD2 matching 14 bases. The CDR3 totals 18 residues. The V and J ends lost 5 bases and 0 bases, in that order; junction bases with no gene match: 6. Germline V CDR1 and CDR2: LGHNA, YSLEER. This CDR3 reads CASSFRLAGGSSYNEQFF. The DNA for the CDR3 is TGCGCCAGCAGCTTCCGACTAGCGGGGGGGAGCTCCTACAATGAGCAGTTCTTC.

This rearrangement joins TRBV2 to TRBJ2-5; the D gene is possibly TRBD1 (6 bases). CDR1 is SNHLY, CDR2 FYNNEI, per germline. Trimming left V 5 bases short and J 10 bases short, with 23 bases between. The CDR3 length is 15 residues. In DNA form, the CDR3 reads TGTGCCAGCAGTAGATTACGGGACATTGGGGACGGCCAGTACTTC. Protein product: CASSRLRDIGDGQYF. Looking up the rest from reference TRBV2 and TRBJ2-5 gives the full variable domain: EPEVTQTPSHQVTQMGQEVILRCVPISNHLYFYWYRQILGQKVEFLVSFYNNEISEKSEIFDDQFSVERPDGSNFTLKIRSTKLEDSAMYFCASSRLRDIGDGQYFGPGTRLLVL.

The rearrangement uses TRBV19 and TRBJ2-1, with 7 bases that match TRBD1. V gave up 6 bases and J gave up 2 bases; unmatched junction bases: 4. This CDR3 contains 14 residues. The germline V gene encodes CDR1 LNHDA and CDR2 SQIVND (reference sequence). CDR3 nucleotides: TGTGCCAGTAGGCCGGGGACAGCCTACAATGAGCAGTTCTTC. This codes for CASRPGTAYNEQFF. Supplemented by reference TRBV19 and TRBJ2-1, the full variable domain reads DGGITQSPKYLFRKEGQNVTLSCEQNLNHDAMYWYRQDPGQGLRLIYYSQIVNDFQKGDIAEGYSVSREKKESFPLTVTSAQKNPTAFYLCASRPGTAYNEQFFGPGTRLTVL.

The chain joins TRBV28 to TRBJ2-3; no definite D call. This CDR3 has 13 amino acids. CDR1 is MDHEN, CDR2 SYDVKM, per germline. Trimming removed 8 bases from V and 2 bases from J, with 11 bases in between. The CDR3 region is CASGQITTDTQYF. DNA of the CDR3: TGTGCCAGCGGGCAGATTACCACAGATACGCAGTATTTT.

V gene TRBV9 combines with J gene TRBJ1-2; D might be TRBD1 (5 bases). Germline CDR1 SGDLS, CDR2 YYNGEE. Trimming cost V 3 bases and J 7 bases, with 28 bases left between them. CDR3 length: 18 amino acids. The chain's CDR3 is CASSAGLTRAGSSGGYTF. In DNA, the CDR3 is TGTGCCAGCAGCGCGGGACTCACGCGGGCTGGGAGCTCTGGTGGCTACACCTTC.

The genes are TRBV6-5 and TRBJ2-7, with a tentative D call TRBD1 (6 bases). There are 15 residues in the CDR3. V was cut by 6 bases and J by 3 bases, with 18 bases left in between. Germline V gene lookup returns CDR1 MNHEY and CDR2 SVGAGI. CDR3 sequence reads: CASRPSPHRDYEQYF. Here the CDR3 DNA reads TGTGCCAGCAGACCCTCGCCCCACAGGGACTACGAGCAGTACTTC.

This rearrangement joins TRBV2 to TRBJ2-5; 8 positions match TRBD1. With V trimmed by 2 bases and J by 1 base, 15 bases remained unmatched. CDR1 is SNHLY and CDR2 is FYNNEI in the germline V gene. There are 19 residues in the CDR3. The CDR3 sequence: CASSERGQAPSFSQETQYF. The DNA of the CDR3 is TGTGCCAGCAGTGAAAGGGGACAGGCCCCATCCTTCTCCCAAGAGACCCAGTACTTC.

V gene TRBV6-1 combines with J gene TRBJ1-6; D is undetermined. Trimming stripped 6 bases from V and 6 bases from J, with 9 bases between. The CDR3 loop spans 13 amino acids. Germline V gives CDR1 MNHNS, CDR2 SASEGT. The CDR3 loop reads CASSPASNSPLHF. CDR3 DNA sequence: TGTGCCAGCAGCCCCGCTAGTAATTCACCCCTCCACTTT.

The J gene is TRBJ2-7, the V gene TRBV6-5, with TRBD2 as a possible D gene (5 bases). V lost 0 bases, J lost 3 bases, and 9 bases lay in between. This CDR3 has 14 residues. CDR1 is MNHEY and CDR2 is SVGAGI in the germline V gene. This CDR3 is CASSYSASSYEQYF. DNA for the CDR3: TGTGCCAGCAGTTACTCCGCTAGCAGCTACGAGCAGTACTTC.

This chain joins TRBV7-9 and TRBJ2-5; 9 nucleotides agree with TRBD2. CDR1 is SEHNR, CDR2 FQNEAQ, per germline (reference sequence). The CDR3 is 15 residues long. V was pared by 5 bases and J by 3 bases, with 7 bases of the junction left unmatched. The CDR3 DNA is TGTGCCAGCAGCCGATGGACTAGCGAGAAAGAGACCCAGTACTTC. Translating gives CASSRWTSEKETQYF.

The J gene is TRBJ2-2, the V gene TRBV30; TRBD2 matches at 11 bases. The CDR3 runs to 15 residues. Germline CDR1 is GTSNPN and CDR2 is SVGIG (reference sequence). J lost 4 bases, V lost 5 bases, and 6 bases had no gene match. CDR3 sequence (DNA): TGTGCCTGGGAAAATGGACTAGCGGGCACCGGGGAGCTGTTTTTT. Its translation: CAWENGLAGTGELFF.

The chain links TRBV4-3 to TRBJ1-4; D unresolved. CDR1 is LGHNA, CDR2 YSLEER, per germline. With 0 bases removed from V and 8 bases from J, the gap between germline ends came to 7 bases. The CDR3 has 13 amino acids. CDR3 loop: CASSQEIREKLFF. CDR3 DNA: TGCGCCAGCAGCCAAGAGATACGGGAAAAACTGTTTTTT.

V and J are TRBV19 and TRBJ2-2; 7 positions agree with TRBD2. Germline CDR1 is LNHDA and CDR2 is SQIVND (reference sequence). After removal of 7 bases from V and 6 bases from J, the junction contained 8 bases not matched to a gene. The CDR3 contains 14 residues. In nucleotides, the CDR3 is TGTGCCAGTATAGAGGCGGGAGTGGCCGGGGAGCTGTTTTTT. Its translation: CASIEAGVAGELFF. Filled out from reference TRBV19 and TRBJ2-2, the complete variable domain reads DGGITQSPKYLFRKEGQNVTLSCEQNLNHDAMYWYRQDPGQGLRLIYYSQIVNDFQKGDIAEGYSVSREKKESFPLTVTSAQKNPTAFYLCASIEAGVAGELFFGEGSRLTVL.